What follows describes a single T cell receptor (beta chain). This entry belongs to a study of blood T cell repertoires in COVID-19. Study-level information: Collection of acute and convalescent COVID-19 samples took place in the United States, Italy and Spain. The cDNA or gDNA used as material had been derived from T cells, B-cell-depleted T cells, or PBMCs.

In the original analysis: Nucleated cell number was recorded as an estimate derived from reference gene primer amplification. Profiled with immunoSEQ multiplex PCR; TCRdb holds only in-frame clones, not every one. D and trimming come from the DNA, and the V and J calls and clone size come from that table. This table holds fewer than 150,000 clones, 78% found once. Germline values: CDR1 MDHEN, CDR2 SYDVKM. This CDR3 has 14 amino acids. V was trimmed by 8 bases and J by 6 bases, leaving 17 bases between them. V is TRBV28 and J is TRBJ1-5; D is perhaps TRBD1 (5 bases). This sequence was found in an older man with acute or convalescent COVID-19. Input material: peripheral blood. DNA of the CDR3: TGTGCCAGCCACACCCCAGGGAGGGCTCAGCCCCAGCATTTT. Amino acid sequence: CASHTPGRAQPQHF.